This is a list of T cell receptor beta chains from one sample in a study of blood T cell repertoires in COVID-19. Data came from immunoSEQ multiplex PCR; TCRdb stores just in-frame clones and leaves some out. This table has fewer than 150,000 clones, about three quarters appearing once. Sequencing was done on a sample of peripheral blood. These receptors came from a man between 65 and 85 years old with acute or convalescent COVID-19. The CDR3 runs from the conserved cysteine through the conserved F or W. Fields, in order: clone size, V gene, J gene, D gene, CDR3 DNA, CDR3 protein. D genes are given only for firm matches. The size of a clone is reported for some rows only, either as once, few or many, or as a class for expanded clones.

clone size: NA
V gene: TRBV14
J gene: TRBJ2-7
D gene: NA
CDR3 DNA: TGTGCCAGCAGCCAAGCCGGCTACGAGCAGTACTTC
CDR3 protein: CASSQAGYEQYF

clone size: NA
V gene: TRBV27
J gene: TRBJ2-7
D gene: NA
CDR3 DNA: TGTGCCAGCAGTTTCCAAACGGGTTTCTACGAGCAGTACTTC
CDR3 protein: CASSFQTGFYEQYF

clone size: NA
V gene: TRBV6-5
J gene: TRBJ2-3
D gene: NA
CDR3 DNA: TGTGCCAGCAGTACCTACTTGGGCACAGATACGCAGTATTTT
CDR3 protein: CASSTYLGTDTQYF

clone size: NA
V gene: TRBV7-2
J gene: TRBJ1-5
D gene: TRBD1
CDR3 DNA: TGTGCCAGCAGCCCATGGGACAGTCAGCCCCAGCATTTT
CDR3 protein: CASSPWDSQPQHF

clone size: NA
V gene: TRBV9
J gene: TRBJ1-1
D gene: TRBD1
CDR3 DNA: TGTGCCAGCAGCGGGGGGACAGGACTGAACACTGAAGCTTTCTTT
CDR3 protein: CASSGGTGLNTEAFF

clone size: NA
V gene: TRBV15
J gene: TRBJ2-2
D gene: NA
CDR3 DNA: TGTGCCACCAGCAGAGGGCTTAACCGTGGAGGGACGAACACCGGGGAGCTGTTTTTT
CDR3 protein: CATSRGLNRGGTNTGELFF

clone size: NA
V gene: TRBV4-3
J gene: TRBJ1-6
D gene: NA
CDR3 DNA: TGCGCCAGCAGCCAAGATAGTAGGGGCTCCTATAATTCACCCCTCCACTTT
CDR3 protein: CASSQDSRGSYNSPLHF

clone size: NA
V gene: TRBV29-1
J gene: TRBJ1-4
D gene: TRBD1
CDR3 DNA: TGCAGCGTTCCGGACAGGGTGGAGGGTGAAAAACTGTTTTTT
CDR3 protein: CSVPDRVEGEKLFF

clone size: NA
V gene: TRBV27
J gene: TRBJ1-2
D gene: NA
CDR3 DNA: TGTGCCAGCAGTCCGTACACGGGGGGCTACACCTTC
CDR3 protein: CASSPYTGGYTF

clone size: NA
V gene: TRBV18
J gene: TRBJ1-4
D gene: NA
CDR3 DNA: TGTGCCAGCTCCCTTATTAGGGGTGGTGATGAAAAACTGTTTTTT
CDR3 protein: CASSLIRGGDEKLFF

clone size: NA
V gene: TRBV7-3
J gene: TRBJ2-5
D gene: TRBD1
CDR3 DNA: TGTGCCAGCAGCTCGGGACAGGGGTACCAAGAGACCCAGTACTTC
CDR3 protein: CASSSGQGYQETQYF

clone size: NA
V gene: TRBV27
J gene: TRBJ1-5
D gene: NA
CDR3 DNA: TGTGCCAGCAGTTTATCAGGGAGGCAGCCCCAGCATTTT
CDR3 protein: CASSLSGRQPQHF

clone size: NA
V gene: TRBV30
J gene: TRBJ2-2
D gene: TRBD2
CDR3 DNA: TGTGCCTGGATAGCGGGAGACGCGAACACCGGGGAGCTGTTTTTT
CDR3 protein: CAWIAGDANTGELFF

clone size: NA
V gene: TRBV2
J gene: TRBJ2-5
D gene: NA
CDR3 DNA: TGTGCCAGCAGGGACAGTCAAGAAGAGACCCAGTACTTC
CDR3 protein: CASRDSQEETQYF

clone size: NA
V gene: TRBV13
J gene: TRBJ2-7
D gene: NA
CDR3 DNA: TGTGCCAGCAGCTTAGGCAGGGCAGTCGACGAGCAGTACTTC
CDR3 protein: CASSLGRAVDEQYF

clone size: NA
V gene: TRBV9
J gene: TRBJ2-3
D gene: NA
CDR3 DNA: TGTGCCAGCAGCGCCGGGGGGACAGGCCTCACAGATACGCAGTATTTT
CDR3 protein: CASSAGGTGLTDTQYF

clone size: NA
V gene: TRBV14
J gene: TRBJ2-2
D gene: NA
CDR3 DNA: TGTGCCAGCAGCCAAGAAGTACACAGGGTTACCGGGGAGCTGTTTTTT
CDR3 protein: CASSQEVHRVTGELFF

clone size: NA
V gene: TRBV28
J gene: TRBJ1-2
D gene: TRBD1
CDR3 DNA: TGTGCCAGCAGGCCGCCGGGACAGGGGGATGGCTACACCTTC
CDR3 protein: CASRPPGQGDGYTF

clone size: NA
V gene: TRBV7-3
J gene: TRBJ2-2
D gene: NA
CDR3 DNA: TGTGCCAGCAGCAAAGCCGGGACTTTTAACACCGGGGAGCTGTTTTTT
CDR3 protein: CASSKAGTFNTGELFF

clone size: NA
V gene: TRBV3-1/TRBV3-2
J gene: TRBJ1-2
D gene: TRBD1
CDR3 DNA: TGTGCCAGCAGCCATCCGACAGGGAACTATGGCTACACCTTC
CDR3 protein: CASSHPTGNYGYTF

clone size: NA
V gene: TRBV15
J gene: TRBJ2-7
D gene: TRBD1
CDR3 DNA: TGTGCCACCAGCAGAGACCGGGACAGGGGTTCCTACGAGCAGTACTTC
CDR3 protein: CATSRDRDRGSYEQYF

clone size: NA
V gene: TRBV7-2
J gene: TRBJ1-4
D gene: TRBD1
CDR3 DNA: TGTGCCAGCAGCCCGGGACAGGGTGGTGAAAAACTGTTTTTT
CDR3 protein: CASSPGQGGEKLFF

clone size: NA
V gene: TRBV11-3
J gene: TRBJ2-3
D gene: TRBD2
CDR3 DNA: TGTGCCAGCAGCTTAGGCTGGGGAGGGGGCACAGATACGCAGTATTTT
CDR3 protein: CASSLGWGGGTDTQYF

clone size: NA
V gene: TRBV7-3
J gene: TRBJ2-1
D gene: TRBD1
CDR3 DNA: TGTGCCAGCAGCTCCAGGGGGTCCTACAATGAGCAGTTCTTC
CDR3 protein: CASSSRGSYNEQFF

clone size: NA
V gene: TRBV19
J gene: TRBJ2-7
D gene: TRBD1
CDR3 DNA: TGTGCCAGTAGTACCCCCTCGACAGGGATCTACGAGCAGTACTTC
CDR3 protein: CASSTPSTGIYEQYF

clone size: NA
V gene: TRBV27
J gene: TRBJ1-1
D gene: NA
CDR3 DNA: TGTGCCAGCAGTTTAAGACAGAGGAACACTGAAGCTTTCTTT
CDR3 protein: CASSLRQRNTEAFF

clone size: NA
V gene: TRBV4-2
J gene: TRBJ1-6
D gene: TRBD1
CDR3 DNA: TGTGCCAGCAGCCAAGATCAGGTTGTAAAGGACAGGCATTCACCCCTCCACTTT
CDR3 protein: CASSQDQVVKDRHSPLHF

clone size: NA
V gene: TRBV14
J gene: TRBJ1-6
D gene: TRBD1
CDR3 DNA: TGTGCCAGCAGCCAATCGGACAGGAGCTCCTATAATTCACCCCTCCACTTT
CDR3 protein: CASSQSDRSSYNSPLHF

clone size: NA
V gene: TRBV30
J gene: TRBJ1-4
D gene: NA
CDR3 DNA: TGTGCCTGGAACCAGGGGTTAAATGAAAAACTGTTTTTT
CDR3 protein: CAWNQGLNEKLFF

clone size: NA
V gene: TRBV13
J gene: TRBJ1-1
D gene: NA
CDR3 DNA: TGTGCCAGCAGGGGCGCAGCGAACACTGAAGCTTTCTTT
CDR3 protein: CASRGAANTEAFF

clone size: NA
V gene: TRBV11-2
J gene: TRBJ1-2
D gene: NA
CDR3 DNA: TGTGCCAGCAGCTTAGATATAGGGGGCTATGGCTACACCTTC
CDR3 protein: CASSLDIGGYGYTF

clone size: NA
V gene: TRBV11-2
J gene: TRBJ2-2
D gene: NA
CDR3 DNA: TGTGCCAGCAGCCTCACCGGGGAGCTGTTTTTT
CDR3 protein: CASSLTGELFF

clone size: NA
V gene: TRBV7-9
J gene: TRBJ2-7
D gene: NA
CDR3 DNA: TGTGCCAGCAGCTTAGCGGACAGACTTTACGAGCAGTACTTC
CDR3 protein: CASSLADRLYEQYF

clone size: NA
V gene: TRBV27
J gene: TRBJ1-1
D gene: NA
CDR3 DNA: TGTGCCAGCAGTTTGATTCAGGGCACCACTGAAGCTTTCTTT
CDR3 protein: CASSLIQGTTEAFF

clone size: NA
V gene: TRBV28
J gene: TRBJ1-5
D gene: TRBD1
CDR3 DNA: TGTGCCAGCAGGGATGGGGGACAGGGCAATCAGCCCCAGCATTTT
CDR3 protein: CASRDGGQGNQPQHF

clone size: few
V gene: TRBV3-1/TRBV3-2
J gene: TRBJ1-1
D gene: NA
CDR3 DNA: TGTGCCAGCAGCCAAGGGCCAGGGCGCACTGAAGCTTTCTTT
CDR3 protein: CASSQGPGRTEAFF

clone size: NA
V gene: TRBV27
J gene: TRBJ1-5
D gene: NA
CDR3 DNA: TGTGCCAGCAGTTTGATGTGGGGGGGCAATCAGCCCCAGCATTTT
CDR3 protein: CASSLMWGGNQPQHF

clone size: NA
V gene: TRBV3-1/TRBV3-2
J gene: TRBJ2-7
D gene: NA
CDR3 DNA: TGTGCCAGCAGCCAAGAGGGAGTCGCCTACGAGCAGTACTTC
CDR3 protein: CASSQEGVAYEQYF

clone size: NA
V gene: TRBV2
J gene: TRBJ2-3
D gene: NA
CDR3 DNA: TGTGCCAGCAGTGAAGGCAGAGGTCTAGCTAGCACAGATACGCAGTATTTT
CDR3 protein: CASSEGRGLASTDTQYF

clone size: NA
V gene: TRBV18
J gene: TRBJ1-2
D gene: TRBD1
CDR3 DNA: TGTGCCAGCTCACCCACCGGGACAGGGGGCGATGGCTACACCTTC
CDR3 protein: CASSPTGTGGDGYTF

clone size: NA
V gene: TRBV3-1/TRBV3-2
J gene: TRBJ2-6
D gene: NA
CDR3 DNA: TGTGCCAGCAGGCAGGGGTTATCGACTGGGGCCAACGTCCTGACTTTC
CDR3 protein: CASRQGLSTGANVLTF

clone size: NA
V gene: TRBV9
J gene: TRBJ2-2
D gene: TRBD1
CDR3 DNA: TGTGCCAGCAGCCCCTTGGACAGGGCCCTAACGGGCGAGCTGTTTTTT
CDR3 protein: CASSPLDRALTGELFF

clone size: NA
V gene: TRBV21-1
J gene: TRBJ1-6
D gene: NA
CDR3 DNA: TGTGCCAGCACCAGACAGGGGTATTCACCCCTCCACTTT
CDR3 protein: CASTRQGYSPLHF

clone size: NA
V gene: TRBV19
J gene: TRBJ2-2
D gene: NA
CDR3 DNA: TGTGCCAGTAGTATCCTAAACACCGGGGAGCTGTTTTTT
CDR3 protein: CASSILNTGELFF